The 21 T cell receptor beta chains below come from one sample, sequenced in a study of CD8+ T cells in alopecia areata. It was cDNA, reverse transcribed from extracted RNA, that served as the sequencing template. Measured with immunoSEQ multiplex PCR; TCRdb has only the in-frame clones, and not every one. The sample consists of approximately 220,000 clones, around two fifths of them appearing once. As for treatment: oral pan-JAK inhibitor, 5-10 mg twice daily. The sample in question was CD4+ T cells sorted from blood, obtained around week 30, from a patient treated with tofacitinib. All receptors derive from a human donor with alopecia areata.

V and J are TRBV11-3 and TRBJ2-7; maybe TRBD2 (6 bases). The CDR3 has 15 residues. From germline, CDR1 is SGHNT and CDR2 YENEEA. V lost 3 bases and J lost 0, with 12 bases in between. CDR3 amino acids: CASSFASTSSYEQYF. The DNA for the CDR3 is TGTGCCAGCAGCTTCGCCTCGACTAGCTCCTACGAGCAGTACTTC.

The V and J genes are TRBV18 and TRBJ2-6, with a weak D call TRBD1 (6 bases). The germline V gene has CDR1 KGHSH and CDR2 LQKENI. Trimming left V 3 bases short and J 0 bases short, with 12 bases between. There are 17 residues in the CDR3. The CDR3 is CASSPGQSSSGANVLTF. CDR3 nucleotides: TGTGCCAGCTCACCCGGACAGTCCTCCTCTGGGGCCAACGTCCTGACTTTC.

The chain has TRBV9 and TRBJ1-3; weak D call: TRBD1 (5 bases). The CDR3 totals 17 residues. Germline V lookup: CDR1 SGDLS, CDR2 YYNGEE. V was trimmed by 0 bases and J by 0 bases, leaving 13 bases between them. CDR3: CASSVDGRVNSGNTIYF. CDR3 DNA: TGTGCCAGCAGCGTAGATGGCAGGGTTAACTCTGGAAACACCATATATTTT.

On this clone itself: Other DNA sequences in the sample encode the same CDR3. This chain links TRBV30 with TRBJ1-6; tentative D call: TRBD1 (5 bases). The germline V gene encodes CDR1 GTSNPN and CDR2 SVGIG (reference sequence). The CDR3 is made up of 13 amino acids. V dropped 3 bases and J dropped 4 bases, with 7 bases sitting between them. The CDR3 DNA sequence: TGTGCCTGGAGCCAGGGATATAATTCACCCCTCCACTTT. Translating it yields CAWSQGYNSPLHF.

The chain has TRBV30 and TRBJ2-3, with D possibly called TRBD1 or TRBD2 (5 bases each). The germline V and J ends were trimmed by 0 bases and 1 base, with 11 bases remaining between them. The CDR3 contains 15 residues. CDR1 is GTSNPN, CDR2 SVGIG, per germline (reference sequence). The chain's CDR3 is CAWSVGGTGTDTQYF. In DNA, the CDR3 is TGTGCCTGGAGTGTAGGTGGGACCGGCACAGATACGCAGTATTTT.

CDR3 DNA sequence: TGTGCCAGCCAGGGCGCACCCCCGGCTGAAGCTTTCTTT. This translates into CASQGAPPAEAFF. This chain uses TRBV5-4 with TRBJ1-1; D is possibly TRBD1 (5 bases). Trimming shortened V by 7 bases and J by 6 bases, and 16 bases separated the two germline ends. Germline V gene sequence: CDR1 SGHNT, CDR2 YYREEE (reference sequence). The CDR3 runs 13 residues.

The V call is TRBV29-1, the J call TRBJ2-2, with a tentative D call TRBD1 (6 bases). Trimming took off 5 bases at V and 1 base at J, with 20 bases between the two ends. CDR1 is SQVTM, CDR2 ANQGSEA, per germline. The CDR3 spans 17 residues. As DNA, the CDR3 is TGCAGCGTTCGGAGAATTGGTGGGGGACAGAACACCGGGGAGCTGTTTTTT. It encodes CSVRRIGGGQNTGELFF.

In nucleotides, the CDR3 is TGTGCCAGCACTCAGGCCACATTTGACATTCAGTACTTC. Translating it yields CASTQATFDIQYF. The V and J genes are TRBV6-6 and TRBJ2-4; no definite D call. Deletions cut 7 bases from V and 8 bases from J, with 15 bases between. The CDR3 is 13 residues long. The germline V gene has CDR1 MNHNY and CDR2 SVGAGI (reference sequence).

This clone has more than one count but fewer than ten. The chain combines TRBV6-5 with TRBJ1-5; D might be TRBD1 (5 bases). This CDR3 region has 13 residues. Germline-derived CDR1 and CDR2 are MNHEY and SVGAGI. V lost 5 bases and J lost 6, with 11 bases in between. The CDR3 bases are TGTGCCAGCAGTGTTGGTCAGGGTCAGCCCCAGCATTTT. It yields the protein CASSVGQGQPQHF.

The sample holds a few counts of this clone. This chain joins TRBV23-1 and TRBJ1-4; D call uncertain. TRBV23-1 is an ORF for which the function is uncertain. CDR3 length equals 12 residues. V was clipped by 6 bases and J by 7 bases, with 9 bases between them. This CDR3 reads CASRGITEKLFF. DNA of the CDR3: TGCGCCAGCAGGGGCATCACTGAAAAACTGTTTTTT.

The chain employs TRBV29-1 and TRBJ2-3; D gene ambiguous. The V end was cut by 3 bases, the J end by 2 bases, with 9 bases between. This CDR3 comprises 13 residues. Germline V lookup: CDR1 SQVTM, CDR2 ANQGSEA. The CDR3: CSVDSAYTDTQYF. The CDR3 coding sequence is TGCAGCGTTGATTCGGCCTACACAGATACGCAGTATTTT.

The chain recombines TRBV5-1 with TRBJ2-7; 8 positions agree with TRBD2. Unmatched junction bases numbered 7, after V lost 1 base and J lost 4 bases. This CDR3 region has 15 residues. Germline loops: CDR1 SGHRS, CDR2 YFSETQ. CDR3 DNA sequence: TGCGCCAGCAGCTTGTTAGCGGGATCTACATACGAGCAGTACTTC. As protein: CASSLLAGSTYEQYF.

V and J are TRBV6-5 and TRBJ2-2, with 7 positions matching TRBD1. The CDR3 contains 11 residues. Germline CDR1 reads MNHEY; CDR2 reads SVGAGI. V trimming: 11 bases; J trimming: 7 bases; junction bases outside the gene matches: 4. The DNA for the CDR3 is TGTGCCGCACAGGGGATCGGGGAGCTGTTTTTT. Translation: CAAQGIGELFF.

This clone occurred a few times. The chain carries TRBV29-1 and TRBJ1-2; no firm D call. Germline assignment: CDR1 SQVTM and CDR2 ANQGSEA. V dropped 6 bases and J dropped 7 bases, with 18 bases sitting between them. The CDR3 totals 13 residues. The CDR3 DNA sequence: TGCAGCGTCACCCGGGGAAACCAGGCTGGCTACACCTTC. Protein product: CSVTRGNQAGYTF.

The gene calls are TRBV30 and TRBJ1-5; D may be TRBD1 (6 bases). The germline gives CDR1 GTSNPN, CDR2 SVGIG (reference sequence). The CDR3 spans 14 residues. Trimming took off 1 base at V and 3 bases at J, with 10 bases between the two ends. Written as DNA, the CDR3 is TGTGCCTGGAGTGAGGGGGACATCAATCAGCCCCAGCATTTT. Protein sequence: CAWSEGDINQPQHF.

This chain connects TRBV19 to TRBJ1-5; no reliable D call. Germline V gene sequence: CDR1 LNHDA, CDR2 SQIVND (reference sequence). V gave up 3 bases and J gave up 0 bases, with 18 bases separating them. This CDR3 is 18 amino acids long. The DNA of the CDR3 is TGTGCCAGTAGTATCGGTGGAAGGGCGCGGTATAGCAATCAGCCCCAGCATTTT. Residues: CASSIGGRARYSNQPQHF. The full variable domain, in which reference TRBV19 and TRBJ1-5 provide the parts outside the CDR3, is DGGITQSPKYLFRKEGQNVTLSCEQNLNHDAMYWYRQDPGQGLRLIYYSQIVNDFQKGDIAEGYSVSREKKESFPLTVTSAQKNPTAFYLCASSIGGRARYSNQPQHFGDGTRLSIL.

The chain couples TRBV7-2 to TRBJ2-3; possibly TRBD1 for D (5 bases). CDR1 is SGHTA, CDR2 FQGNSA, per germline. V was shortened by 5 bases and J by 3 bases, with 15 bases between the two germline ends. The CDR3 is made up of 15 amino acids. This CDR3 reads CASSAALRGTDTQYF. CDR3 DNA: TGTGCCAGCAGCGCCGCCCTAAGGGGTACAGATACGCAGTATTTT.

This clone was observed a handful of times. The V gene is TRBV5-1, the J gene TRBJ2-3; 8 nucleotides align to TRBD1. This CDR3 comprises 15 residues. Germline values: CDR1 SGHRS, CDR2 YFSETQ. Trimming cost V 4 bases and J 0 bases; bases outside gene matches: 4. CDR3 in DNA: TGCGCCAGCAGCCGGGACAGGCGAAGCACAGATACGCAGTATTTT. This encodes CASSRDRRSTDTQYF. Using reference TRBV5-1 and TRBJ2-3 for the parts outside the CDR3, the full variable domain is KAGVTQTPRYLIKTRGQQVTLSCSPISGHRSVSWYQQTPGQGLQFLFEYFSETQRNKGNFPGRFSGRQFSNSRSEMNVSTLELGDSALYLCASSRDRRSTDTQYFGPGTRLTVL.

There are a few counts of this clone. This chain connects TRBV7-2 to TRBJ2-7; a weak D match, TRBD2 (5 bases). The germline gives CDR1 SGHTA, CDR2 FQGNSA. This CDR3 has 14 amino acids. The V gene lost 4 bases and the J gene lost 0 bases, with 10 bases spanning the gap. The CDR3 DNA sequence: TGTGCCAGCAGCTCGCTTCGGGGCTCCTACGAGCAGTACTTC. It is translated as CASSSLRGSYEQYF.

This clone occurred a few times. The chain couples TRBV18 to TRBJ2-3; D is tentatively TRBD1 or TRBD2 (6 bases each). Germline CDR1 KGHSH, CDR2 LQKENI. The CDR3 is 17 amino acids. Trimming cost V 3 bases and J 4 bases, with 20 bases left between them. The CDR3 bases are TGTGCCAGCTCACCTCCGGGGGCCTCTCCTCAAGCAGATACGCAGTATTTT. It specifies CASSPPGASPQADTQYF.

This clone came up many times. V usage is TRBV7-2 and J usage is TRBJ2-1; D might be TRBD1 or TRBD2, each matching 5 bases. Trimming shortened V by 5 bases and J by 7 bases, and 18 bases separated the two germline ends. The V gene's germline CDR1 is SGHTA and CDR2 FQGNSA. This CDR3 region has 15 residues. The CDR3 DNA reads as TGTGCCAGCAGCATATCCGGGACCCCGAAGAATGAGCAGTTCTTC. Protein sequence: CASSISGTPKNEQFF. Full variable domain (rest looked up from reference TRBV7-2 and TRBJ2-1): GAGVSQSPSNKVTEKGKDVELRCDPISGHTALYWYRQSLGQGLEFLIYFQGNSAPDKSGLPSDRFSAERTGGSVSTLTIQRTQQEDSAVYLCASSISGTPKNEQFFGPGTRLTVL.